This entry describes one T cell receptor (beta chain). The data are from a study of blood T cell repertoires in COVID-19. The CDR3 loop spans 14 amino acids. V trimming: 7 bases; J trimming: 4 bases; junction bases outside the gene matches: 5. Germline assignment: CDR1 SNHLY and CDR2 FYNNEI. Per the authors' pipeline: Scientists estimated how many nucleated cells there were by amplifying reference gene primers. Some clones are missing from TCRdb's copy, which holds only in-frame ones; the method was immunoSEQ multiplex PCR. D and trimming come from the DNA, and the V and J calls and clone size come from that table. The sample lists some 210,000 clones, around nine tenths occurring once.

Material for sequencing was peripheral blood. The TCR was taken from a woman aged 40 to 50 with acute or convalescent COVID-19. The genes are TRBV2 and TRBJ1-5, with TRBD1 matching over 9 bases. CDR3 amino acids: CASNLDRGNQPQHF. CDR3 nucleotides: TGTGCCAGCAACCTAGACAGGGGGAATCAGCCCCAGCATTTT.